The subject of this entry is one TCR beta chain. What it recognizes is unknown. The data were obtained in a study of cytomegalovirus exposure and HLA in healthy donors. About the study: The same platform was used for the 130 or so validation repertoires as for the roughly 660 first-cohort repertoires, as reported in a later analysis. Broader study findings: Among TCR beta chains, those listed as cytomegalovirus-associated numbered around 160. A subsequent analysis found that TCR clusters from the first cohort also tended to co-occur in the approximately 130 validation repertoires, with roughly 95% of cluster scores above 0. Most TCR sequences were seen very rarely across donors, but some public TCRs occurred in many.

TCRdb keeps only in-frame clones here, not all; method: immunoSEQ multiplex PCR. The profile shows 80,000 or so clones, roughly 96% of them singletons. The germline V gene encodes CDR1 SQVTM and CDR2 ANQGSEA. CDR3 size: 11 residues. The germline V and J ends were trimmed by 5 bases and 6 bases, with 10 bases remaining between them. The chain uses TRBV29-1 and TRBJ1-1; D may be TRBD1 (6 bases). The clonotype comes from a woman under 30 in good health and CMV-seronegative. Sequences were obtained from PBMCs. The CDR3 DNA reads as TGCAGCGTTTGGGGGGGCTCTGAAGCTTTCTTT. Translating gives CSVWGGSEAFF.